This TCR beta chain comes out of a study of T cells after yellow fever vaccination (dated by TCRdb to between 2017 and 2020). Regarding the study in general: The SMART-Seq v4 Ultra Low Input RNA kit was used to prepare libraries from fractions with low cell numbers. To follow T-cell clones before and after primary and booster YFV17D yellow fever vaccination, bulk TCR alpha and beta repertoires were sequenced over time. Two healthy male donors, one aged 18 to 30 and one aged 30 to 40 years, were included in the cohort. Bulk PBMC replicates and cell subsets were isolated from blood drawn at multiple timepoints before and after both primary and secondary immunization.

In the paper's terms, the treatment or condition label means: live attenuated yellow fever vaccine strain. PBMCs were isolated from peripheral blood using a standard Ficoll-Paque protocol. Dynabeads CD4 and CD8 positive selection kits were used to isolate the CD4 and CD8 T-cell fractions. TriZol was used to extract RNA from bulk PBMCs, from CD4 and CD8 fractions, and from dextramer-positive and dextramer-negative fractions. Concerning this clonotype itself: The antigen it recognizes is unknown. No base qualities exist here, and no much larger clone lies one base off it.

The germline V gene (reference sequence) gives CDR1 as SEHNR and CDR2 as FQNEAQ. The CDR3, from cysteine to phenylalanine, totals 13 residues. CDR3 DNA is the only sequence kept; it has 39 bases, read in frame from the first base. Between the V and J ends, shortened by 5 bases and 4 bases respectively, the junction contains 11 bases. Instrument on record: Illumina NovaSeq 6000. TCR cDNA was made using 5'RACE template switching, a step that added a universal primer site and unique molecular identifiers. cDNA synthesis was primed from both the TCR alpha and TCR beta constant segments. Library amplification used two PCR steps, and the second PCR step added sample barcodes and sequencing adapters. Sequencing of the libraries was done on either Illumina HiSeq 2500 (2x100 bp) or NovaSeq (2x150 bp). For the original study's pipeline: MIGEC was used to demultiplex reads and collapse the reads into UMI consensus sequences, and MiXCR was used for V(D)J alignment. Vaccine-responding clonotypes were identified with edgeR using replicate PBMC samples, with FDR below 0.01 and a log2 fold change above 5 up to day 15 being required. Each bulk clonotype received a CD4 or CD8 identity based on whether the sequenced CD4 or CD8 repertoire contained that clonotype at higher abundance. TCRdb's own reprocessing of the public reads used fastp at Q25 and MiXCR and kept productive beta chains. Under each unique CDR3 protein, matching rows form one entry showing the most common genes and DNA. TCRdb's processing, not the authors', yielded these V and J calls. For this sample the table gives roughly 160,000 distinct CDR3 sequences, of which 7% to 10% were detected only once. Under 40% of the sample is held by the ten biggest clonotypes.

Study-level results and caveats: A small fraction of clonotypes appeared in both the CD4 and CD8 compartments, likely as a result of convergent recombination. After the booster, most clones that had expanded after primary vaccination were detected again (around 96% of CD4 and around nine tenths of CD8), suggesting broad maintenance of memory. Computational filtering was required because FACS-sorted repertoires could contain abundant contaminating clonotypes from the bulk population. Compared with the primary T-cell response, the secondary T-cell response was weaker but faster, peaking on day 5 rather than day 15. Because only a couple of donors were included in the study, the extent to which the findings can be generalized is limited.

This receptor chain uses TRBV7-9 and TRBJ2-5, and TRBD1 may be the D gene, going by 6 matching bases. This receptor was obtained from a man younger than 35 who received the YFV17D yellow fever vaccine. The source material was CD8+ T cells sorted from PBMCs, sampled 45 days after the yellow fever booster vaccination. CDR3 sequence: CASSPQGAETQYF. Here is the DNA: TGTGCCAGCAGCCCACAGGGAGCAGAGACCCAGTACTTC. With all but the CDR3 taken from the reference TRBV7-9 and TRBJ2-5 genes, the full variable domain is: DTGVSQNPRHKITKRGQNVTFRCDPISEHNRLYWYRQTLGQGPEFLTYFQNEAQLEKSRLLSDRFSAERPKGSFSTLEIQRTEQGDSAMYLCASSPQGAETQYFGPGTRLLVL.